These T cell receptor beta chains were read from a single sample in a study of radiation and T cells in renal cell carcinoma. Sequencing was performed with immunoSEQ multiplex PCR; in TCRdb, only in-frame clones are kept and a portion is missing. The sample has 60,000 to 65,000 clones; roughly four fifths are singletons. The sample here was blood, taken from a patient whose treatment included radiotherapy and nephrectomy. The receptor source for this set is a man aged 60 to 75 with renal cell carcinoma. The CDR3 runs from the conserved cysteine through the conserved F or W. D genes are given only for firm matches. Size is stated for part of the rows, as once, few or many counts, or as a class when the clone is expanded.

NA	TRBV30	TRBJ1-6	NA	CAWSVPASSYNSPLHF	TGTGCCTGGAGTGTCCCAGCGAGCTCCTATAATTCACCCCTCCACTTT
NA	TRBV4-2	TRBJ2-1	NA	CASSQGGNEQFF	TGTGCCAGCAGCCAAGGAGGTAATGAGCAGTTCTTC
few	TRBV10-1	TRBJ2-1	TRBD1	CASSLGTGTHDSYNEQFF	TGCGCCAGCAGTCTGGGGACAGGGACTCATGACTCCTACAATGAGCAGTTCTTC
NA	TRBV19	TRBJ2-1	NA	CASSISGSDEQFF	TGTGCCAGTAGTATATCAGGGTCCGATGAGCAGTTCTTC
NA	TRBV9	TRBJ2-1	TRBD2	CASSLADEQFF	TGTGCCAGCTCCCTAGCGGATGAGCAGTTCTTC
NA	TRBV6-1	TRBJ2-3	NA	CASTVTRSTDTQYF	TGTGCCAGCACCGTCACTAGGAGCACAGATACGCAGTATTTT
once	TRBV30	TRBJ1-6	NA	CAWSIGDSPLHF	TGTGCCTGGAGTATCGGGGATTCACCCCTCCACTTT
few	TRBV2	TRBJ1-4	NA	CASSDAGRANEKLFF	TGTGCCAGCAGTGATGCGGGGAGAGCTAATGAAAAACTGTTTTTT
NA	TRBV6-1	TRBJ1-2	NA	CASSDIGGTARYTF	TGTGCCAGCAGTGATATCGGGGGGACGGCGCGCTACACCTTC
NA	TRBV5-1	TRBJ1-6	NA	CASSLVSGNSPLHF	TGCGCCAGCAGCTTGGTTTCAGGGAACTCACCCCTCCACTTT
NA	TRBV27	TRBJ2-2	NA	CASSTGTGELFF	TGTGCCAGCAGTACTGGGACCGGGGAGCTGTTTTTT
NA	TRBV9	TRBJ2-4	NA	CASSGQKNIQYF	TGTGCCAGCAGCGGACAGAAAAACATTCAGTACTTC
NA	TRBV10-1	TRBJ2-1	NA	CASSDSGARNEQFF	TGCGCCAGCAGTGACTCCGGGGCTCGGAATGAGCAGTTCTTC
NA	TRBV18	TRBJ2-1	NA	CASSPLAAGYNEQFF	TGTGCCAGCTCACCACTCGCGGCTGGCTACAATGAGCAGTTCTTC
NA	TRBV9	TRBJ2-5	NA	CASSVALRGRGGEQETQYF	TGTGCCAGCAGCGTAGCTCTTCGGGGGCGAGGTGGAGAACAAGAGACCCAGTACTTC
NA	TRBV29-1	TRBJ2-2	NA	CSVAGPGGANTGELFF	TGCAGCGTTGCGGGTCCCGGCGGGGCGAACACCGGGGAGCTGTTTTTT
NA	TRBV4-1	TRBJ2-2	NA	CASSQEVALGDTGELFF	TGCGCCAGCAGCCAAGAGGTGGCCTTGGGGGACACCGGGGAGCTGTTTTTT
many	TRBV4-1	TRBJ1-4	TRBD1	CASSQEARGPNEKLFF	TGCGCCAGCAGCCAAGAGGCCAGGGGGCCTAATGAAAAACTGTTTTTT
NA	TRBV11-3	TRBJ2-3	NA	CASSLEGDTQYF	TGTGCCAGCAGCTTAGAGGGAGATACGCAGTATTTT
NA	TRBV5-1	TRBJ1-3	NA	CASSPDSLRGNTIYF	TGCGCCAGCAGCCCGGACAGCCTGAGGGGAAACACCATATATTTT
few	TRBV30	TRBJ2-6	TRBD1	CAWSAGQGAGANVLTF	TGTGCCTGGAGTGCAGGACAGGGGGCTGGGGCCAACGTCCTGACTTTC
NA	TRBV7-2	TRBJ2-3	NA	CASRSGGTDTQYF	TGTGCCAGCAGATCAGGAGGCACAGATACGCAGTATTTT
once	TRBV30	TRBJ1-5	TRBD1	CAWGQGGNQPQHF	TGTGCCTGGGGACAGGGAGGCAATCAGCCCCAGCATTTT
few	TRBV27	TRBJ1-4	TRBD1	CASRDRLNEKLFF	TGTGCCAGCAGGGACAGGCTTAATGAAAAACTGTTTTTT
NA	TRBV5-1	TRBJ2-1	NA	CASSLVSARAAEQFF	TGCGCCAGCAGCTTGGTTTCGGCCCGAGCGGCTGAGCAGTTCTTC
NA	TRBV25-1	TRBJ2-3	TRBD1	CASSGGQGALDTQYF	TGTGCCAGCAGTGGAGGACAGGGGGCTTTAGATACGCAGTATTTT
NA	TRBV18	TRBJ2-2	TRBD1	CASSPMTGRGTGELFF	TGTGCCAGCTCACCCATGACAGGGCGCGGCACCGGGGAGCTGTTTTTT